One sample yielded the 26 T cell receptor beta chains listed below, sequenced in a study of regulatory T cells in long-lasting Graves disease. TCR beta libraries were built with iRepertoire HTBI primers and Arm-PCR of CDR3 regions. TCRdb independently ran MiXCR on the multiplex PCR reads; one entry per CDR3 protein. The sample yields roughly 510,000 distinct CDR3 sequences, 15% to 20% seen once. Time point in this sample: newly diagnosed GD, antithyroid drugs for less than 3 months. RNA from PBMCs was the source of the TCR library. The sample was also reused in another study, on T cells in Graves' hyperthyroidism and ophthalmopathy.

The sequencing here drew on peripheral blood mononuclear cells (PBMCs), taken at new diagnosis, from a patient treated with antithyroid drugs. Source of these receptors: a man aged 18-30 years with Graves disease.

This clonotype has a count of ten or more. This chain connects TRBV12-3 or TRBV12-4 to TRBJ2-3; 12 bases fit TRBD2. V lost 5 bases, J lost 0 bases, and 15 bases stayed unmatched. The CDR3 has 20 amino acids. The CDR3 bases are TGTGCCAGCAGTCCGGGACTAGCGGGTAATAAACCTTCTAGCACAGATACGCAGTATTTT. This gives the protein CASSPGLAGNKPSSTDTQYF.

In this sample, this clonotype turned up a few times. The chain is built from TRBV28 and TRBJ1-6, with D perhaps matching TRBD1 (6 bases). The CDR3 covers 17 residues. V was shortened by 1 base and J by 0 bases, with 10 bases between the two germline ends. The germline gives CDR1 MDHEN, CDR2 SYDVKM. The CDR3 nucleotides read TGTGCCAGCAGTTTATACAGGGCTGGCTCCTATAATTCACCCCTCCACTTT. Translation gives CASSLYRAGSYNSPLHF.

This clonotype showed up just a few times. The gene calls are TRBV9 and TRBJ2-5; the D gene could be TRBD1 or TRBD2 (7 bases each). V lost 4 bases and J 7 bases, leaving 26 bases between the germline ends. Germline assignment: CDR1 SGDLS and CDR2 YYNGEE. This CDR3 is built from 17 residues. The CDR3 DNA follows: TGTGCCAGCAGCACAACGGCGGGGGACAGTGGGAAAGGGACCCAGTACTTC. Amino acid sequence: CASSTTAGDSGKGTQYF.

A few counts support this clonotype. In DNA, the CDR3 is TGTGCCACCAGCAGAGATACTAGCGGGAGCTATGAGCAGTTCTTC. Amino acids: CATSRDTSGSYEQFF. V usage is TRBV15 and J usage is TRBJ2-1, with TRBD2 matching over 11 bases. The V gene's germline CDR1 is LNHNV and CDR2 YYDKDF (reference sequence). The CDR3 is 15 residues long. The trim removed 0 bases at V and 8 bases at J, leaving 3 bases unmatched.

This clonotype was seen many times. The chain joins TRBV28 to TRBJ2-7; the match to TRBD1 covers 8 bases. The CDR3 consists of 13 residues. V shed 10 bases and J 6 bases; nucleotides not matched to a gene: 11. Germline V gene sequence: CDR1 MDHEN, CDR2 SYDVKM. In nucleotides, the CDR3 is TGTGCCACCTTCCGCGGCCAGGGGGCCGAGCAGTACTTC. It encodes CATFRGQGAEQYF.

CDR3 DNA: TGCAGTGCGGGTTTTTACGTGGACAACAATGAGCAGTTCTTC. This gives the protein CSAGFYVDNNEQFF. This chain links TRBV20-1 with TRBJ2-1, with a possible D match to TRBD1 (5 bases). The CDR3 covers 14 residues. Germline V gene sequence: CDR1 DFQATT, CDR2 SNEGSKA (reference sequence). V dropped 6 bases and J dropped 5 bases, with 17 bases sitting between them.

This clonotype was seen a few times. The rearrangement joins TRBV27 to TRBJ1-2, with D hard to call. CDR3 length equals 17 residues. V was shortened by 3 bases and J by 4 bases, with 21 bases between the two germline ends. Germline V CDR1 and CDR2: MNHEY, SMNVEV (reference sequence). In DNA, the CDR3 is TGTGCCAGCAGTTTCGTCCTAAGGCAGTCAACGTTCTATGGCTACACCTTC. Its translation: CASSFVLRQSTFYGYTF.

The sample holds many counts of this clonotype. This chain joins TRBV28 and TRBJ2-1, with no clear D. CDR3 length: 12 amino acids. Trimming left V 6 bases short and J 9 bases short, with 12 bases between. Germline lookup yields CDR1 MDHEN and CDR2 SYDVKM. CDR3 sequence reads: CASSLWSSEQFF. CDR3 nucleotides: TGTGCCAGCAGCCTATGGTCGAGTGAGCAGTTCTTC.

This chain connects TRBV29-1 to TRBJ2-5; 8 bases are a match to TRBD1. J gave up 2 bases and V 6 bases, and 8 bases lay outside the gene matches. The CDR3 is 14 residues long. Germline-derived CDR1 and CDR2 are SQVTM and ANQGSEA. The DNA for the CDR3 is TGCAGCGTCCCACCCCGGGACAGGCAAGAGACCCAGTACTTC. Encoded protein: CSVPPRDRQETQYF.

As to this clonotype: This could be a read error, since a much larger clone is one nucleotide away. The chain links TRBV10-3 to TRBJ2-5, with D perhaps TRBD1 (5 bases). Germline V gene data show CDR1 as ENHRY and CDR2 as SYGVKD. The CDR3 extends over 13 amino acids. The DNA of the CDR3 is TGTGCCATCAGGACGGACAACCAAGAGACCCAGTGCTTC. Translation: CAIRTDNQETQCF.

V is TRBV4-1 and J is TRBJ2-5, with 11 bases matching TRBD1. J was trimmed by 3 bases and V by 6 bases; bases with no gene match: 3. The CDR3 covers 14 residues. Germline CDR1 MGHRA, CDR2 YSYEKL. The CDR3 nucleotides read TGCGCCAGCAGTCGGACAGGGGGCGAAGAGACCCAGTACTTC. Protein sequence: CASSRTGGEETQYF.

Note on this clonotype: The junction differs from germline at one of its ends, possibly a read error. The chain couples TRBV9 to TRBJ1-2; possibly TRBD1 for D (6 bases). Germline assignment: CDR1 SGDLS and CDR2 YYNGEE. The CDR3 spans 13 residues. The CDR3 DNA follows: TGCGCCAGCAGCCCCAGCTGGGGGCCTGGCTACACCTTC. Its protein product is CASSPSWGPGYTF. The variable domain in full, with the rest retrieved from reference TRBV9 and TRBJ1-2, is DSGVTQTPKHLITATGQRVTLRCSPRSGDLSVYWYQQSLDQGLQFLIQYYNGEERAKGNILERFSAQQFPDLHSELNLSSLELGDSALYFCASSPSWGPGYTFGSGTRLTVV.

Points on this clonotype: Germline and junction disagree at one end, which may indicate a read error. This chain links TRBV5-5 with TRBJ1-1; weak D call: TRBD1 (5 bases). Germline V gives CDR1 SGHKS, CDR2 YYEKEE (reference sequence). This CDR3 spans 14 amino acids. CDR3 DNA sequence: TGCGCCAGCAGCCTAAGGCTTGGGGGCACTGAAGCTTTCTTT. It yields the protein CASSLRLGGTEAFF.

This clonotype has just a few counts. This chain uses TRBV19 with TRBJ2-1, with D perhaps being TRBD1 or TRBD2 (5 bases each). From germline, CDR1 is LNHDA and CDR2 SQIVND (reference sequence). The CDR3 contains 10 residues. The ends were cut back, 11 bases at V and 8 bases at J, with 10 bases in the middle. CDR3 region: CAGDEDEQFF. The CDR3 nucleotides are TGTGCCGGGGACGAGGATGAGCAGTTCTTC.

This clonotype was found a few times. This chain uses TRBV12-3 or TRBV12-4 with TRBJ2-5; D tentatively reads TRBD1 or TRBD2 (6 bases each). CDR3 size: 15 residues. Between the trimmed V and J ends, which lost 6 bases and 1 base, there was a span of 15 bases. CDR3 sequence (DNA): TGTGCCAGCAGGGGGGGCGAGGGCCCCCAAGAGACCCAGTACTTC. Residues: CASRGGEGPQETQYF.

This clonotype was seen a few times. The rearrangement links TRBV5-1 to TRBJ1-5, with TRBD1 matching over 7 bases. The germline V gene has CDR1 SGHRS and CDR2 YFSETQ. V lost 4 bases to trimming and J lost 4 bases; unmatched junction nucleotides: 8. This CDR3 comprises 15 residues. The CDR3 DNA is TGCGCCAGCAGCATCGGGGACAGCGTAAATCAGCCCCAGCATTTT. It specifies CASSIGDSVNQPQHF.

This clonotype was seen just once. The chain combines TRBV4-1 with TRBJ2-1, with D possibly being TRBD2 (6 bases). The CDR3 is made up of 16 amino acids. The germline gives CDR1 MGHRA, CDR2 YSYEKL. The germline V and J ends were trimmed by 3 bases and 6 bases, with 18 bases remaining between them. The CDR3 sequence: CASSHAGTYGANEQFF. CDR3 coding DNA: TGCGCCAGCAGCCACGCCGGGACTTACGGGGCCAATGAGCAGTTCTTC.

This clonotype was recorded many times. V usage is TRBV11-2 and J usage is TRBJ1-2, with a possible D match to TRBD1 (5 bases). Trimming stripped 1 base from V and 3 bases from J, with 21 bases between. Germline V lookup: CDR1 SGHAT, CDR2 FQNNGV. The CDR3 loop spans 18 amino acids. CDR3 amino acids: CASSLVVGRVRGDYGYTF. The DNA of the CDR3 is TGTGCCAGCAGCTTAGTTGTCGGCAGGGTGCGGGGCGACTATGGCTACACCTTC.

The CDR3 protein is CASSLLKVGVQETQYF. CDR3 nucleotides: TGTGCCAGCAGTCTACTCAAAGTGGGGGTACAAGAGACCCAGTACTTC. The chain is built from TRBV28 and TRBJ2-5; D tentatively reads TRBD1 or TRBD2 (5 bases each). CDR1 and CDR2 from the germline V gene are MDHEN and SYDVKM. The CDR3 covers 16 residues. The V end was cut by 5 bases, the J end by 2 bases, with 18 bases between.

At least ten counts were recorded for this clonotype. The V and J genes are TRBV6-1 and TRBJ2-7, with TRBD1 matching 8 bases. Germline trimming cut 4 bases from V and 6 bases from J; bases unmatched to any gene: 2. This CDR3 spans 12 amino acids. CDR1 is MNHNS, CDR2 SASEGT, per germline. The CDR3 protein is CASSGTGFEQYF. The CDR3 nucleotides are TGTGCCAGCAGTGGGACAGGGTTCGAGCAGTACTTC.

This clonotype was counted many times. V usage is TRBV7-2 and J usage is TRBJ2-3; D remains ambiguous. The CDR3 runs 15 residues. The V gene lost 1 base and the J gene lost 2 bases, with 10 bases spanning the gap. Germline V lookup: CDR1 SGHTA, CDR2 FQGNSA. CDR3 loop: CASSLVREITDTQYF. CDR3 DNA: TGTGCCAGCAGCTTAGTCCGAGAGATCACAGATACGCAGTATTTT.

The chain joins TRBV15 to TRBJ2-1, with D perhaps matching TRBD2 (6 bases). Trimming removed 3 bases at V and 10 bases at J, with 10 bases between. This CDR3 has 12 amino acids. Germline V lookup: CDR1 LNHNV, CDR2 YYDKDF (reference sequence). CDR3 sequence: CATSSVAGEQFF. The DNA for the CDR3 is TGTGCCACCAGCAGCGTGGCGGGAGAGCAGTTCTTC. The entire variable domain, with the rest obtained from reference TRBV15 and TRBJ2-1, is as follows: DAMVIQNPRYQVTQFGKPVTLSCSQTLNHNVMYWYQQKSSQAPKLLFHYYDKDFNNEADTPDNFQSRRPNTSFCFLDIRSPGLGDTAMYLCATSSVAGEQFFGPGTRLTVL.

This chain links TRBV20-1 with TRBJ1-1; 10 bases map to TRBD1. This CDR3 region has 14 residues. V dropped 6 bases and J dropped 0; count of bases not matched to a gene: 4. From germline, CDR1 is DFQATT and CDR2 SNEGSKA (reference sequence). CDR3 sequence: CSAGQGGMNTEAFF. The CDR3 bases are TGCAGTGCAGGACAGGGGGGGATGAACACTGAAGCTTTCTTT.

Only a few counts were recorded for this clonotype. The J gene is TRBJ1-2, the V gene TRBV20-1, with D tentatively TRBD1 (5 bases). V lost 2 bases and J 3 bases, leaving 19 bases between the germline ends. CDR1 DFQATT and CDR2 SNEGSKA come from the germline V gene (reference sequence). CDR3 size: 16 residues. CDR3 bases: TGCAGTGCTAGACCACACCCGGGGGTCAAGGACTATGGCTACACCTTC. This encodes CSARPHPGVKDYGYTF.

The chain joins TRBV30 to TRBJ1-4, with D hard to call. The CDR3 runs to 15 residues. V was cut by 5 bases and J by 7 bases, with 20 bases left in between. In germline, CDR1 is GTSNPN, CDR2 SVGIG (reference sequence). CDR3 residues: CAWAHPGRRREKLFF. The CDR3 region has the DNA TGTGCCTGGGCCCATCCCGGACGGAGGCGTGAAAAACTGTTTTTT.

Notes on this clonotype: Given a much more abundant clone one base away, this may be a read error. V is TRBV12-3 or TRBV12-4 and J is TRBJ1-5; D is possibly TRBD1 (5 bases). CDR3 length equals 14 residues. Written as DNA, the CDR3 is TGTGCCAGCAGTTTGGGGCCTAGCAATCAGCCCCAGCGTTTT. It encodes CASSLGPSNQPQRF.